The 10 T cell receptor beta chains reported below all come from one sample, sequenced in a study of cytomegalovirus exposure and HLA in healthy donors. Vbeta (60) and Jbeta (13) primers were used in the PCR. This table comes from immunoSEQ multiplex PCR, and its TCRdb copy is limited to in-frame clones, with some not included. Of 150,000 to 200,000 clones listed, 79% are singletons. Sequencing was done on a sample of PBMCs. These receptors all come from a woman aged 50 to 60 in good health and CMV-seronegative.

CDR3 protein: CASSLAGALSYEQYF. CDR3 coding DNA: TGTGCCAGCAGTTTAGCGGGGGCCCTCTCCTACGAGCAGTACTTC. The J gene is TRBJ2-7, the V gene TRBV28; D possibly corresponds to TRBD2 (7 bases). V was trimmed by 2 bases and J by 0 bases, leaving 11 bases between them. Germline CDR1 reads MDHEN; CDR2 reads SYDVKM. The CDR3 is 15 amino acids. Variable domain in full (rest from reference TRBV28 and TRBJ2-7): DVKVTQSSRYLVKRTGEKVFLECVQDMDHENMFWYRQDPGLGLRLIYFSYDVKMKEKGDIPEGYSVSREKKERFSLILESASTNQTSMYLCASSLAGALSYEQYFGPGTRLTVT.

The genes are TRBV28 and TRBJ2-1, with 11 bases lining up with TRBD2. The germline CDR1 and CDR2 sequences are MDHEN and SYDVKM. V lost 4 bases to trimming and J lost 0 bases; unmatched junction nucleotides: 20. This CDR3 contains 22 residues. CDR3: CASSSSNHGGLADRSSYNEQFF. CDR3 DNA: TGTGCCAGCAGTTCCTCCAACCACGGGGGACTAGCGGATAGGAGCTCCTACAATGAGCAGTTCTTC.

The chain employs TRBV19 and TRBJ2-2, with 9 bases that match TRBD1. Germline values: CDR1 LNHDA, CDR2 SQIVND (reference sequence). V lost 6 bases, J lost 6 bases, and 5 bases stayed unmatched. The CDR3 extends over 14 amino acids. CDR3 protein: CASRGTGRSGELFF. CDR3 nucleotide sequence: TGTGCCAGTAGGGGGACAGGGAGGTCCGGGGAGCTGTTTTTT.

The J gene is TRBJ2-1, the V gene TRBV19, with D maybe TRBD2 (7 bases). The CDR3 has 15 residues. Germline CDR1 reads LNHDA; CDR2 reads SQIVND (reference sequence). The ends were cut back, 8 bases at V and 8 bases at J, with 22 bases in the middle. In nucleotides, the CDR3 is TGTGCCAGTTCCTTCAGATTTCGGGGGGCGGATGAGCAGTTCTTC. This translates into CASSFRFRGADEQFF. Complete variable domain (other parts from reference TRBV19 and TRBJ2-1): DGGITQSPKYLFRKEGQNVTLSCEQNLNHDAMYWYRQDPGQGLRLIYYSQIVNDFQKGDIAEGYSVSREKKESFPLTVTSAQKNPTAFYLCASSFRFRGADEQFFGPGTRLTVL.

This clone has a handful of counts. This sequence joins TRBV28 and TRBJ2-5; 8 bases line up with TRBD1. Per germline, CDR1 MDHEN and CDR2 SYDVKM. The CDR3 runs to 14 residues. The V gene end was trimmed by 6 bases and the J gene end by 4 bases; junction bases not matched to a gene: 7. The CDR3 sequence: CASRAGGAGETQYF. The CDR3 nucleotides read TGTGCCAGCAGGGCAGGGGGCGCGGGAGAGACCCAGTACTTC.

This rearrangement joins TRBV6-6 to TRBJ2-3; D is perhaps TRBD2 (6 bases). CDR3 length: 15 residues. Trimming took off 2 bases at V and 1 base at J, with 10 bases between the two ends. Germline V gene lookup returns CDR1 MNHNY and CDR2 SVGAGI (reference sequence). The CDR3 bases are TGTGCCAGCAGTTACCGGACGGGAGGCACAGATACGCAGTATTTT. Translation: CASSYRTGGTDTQYF.

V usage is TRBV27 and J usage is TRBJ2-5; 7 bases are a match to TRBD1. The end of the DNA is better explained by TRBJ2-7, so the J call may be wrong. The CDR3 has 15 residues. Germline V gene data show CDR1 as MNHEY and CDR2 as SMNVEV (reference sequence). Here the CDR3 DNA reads TGTGCCAGCAATACACGGGACAGTAGCTCCTACGAGCAGTACTTC. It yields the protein CASNTRDSSSYEQYF.

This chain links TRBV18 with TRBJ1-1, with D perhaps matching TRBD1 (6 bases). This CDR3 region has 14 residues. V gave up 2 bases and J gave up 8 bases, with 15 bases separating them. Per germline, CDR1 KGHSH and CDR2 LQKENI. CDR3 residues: CASSPTGKGPEAFF. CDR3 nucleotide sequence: TGTGCCAGCTCACCAACAGGGAAAGGGCCCGAAGCTTTCTTT.

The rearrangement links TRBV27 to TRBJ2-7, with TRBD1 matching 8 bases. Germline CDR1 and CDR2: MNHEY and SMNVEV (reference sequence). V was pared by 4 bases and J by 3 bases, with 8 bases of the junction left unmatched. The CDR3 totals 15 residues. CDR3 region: CASSYQAGTGYEQYF. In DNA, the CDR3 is TGTGCCAGCAGTTACCAAGCCGGGACAGGCTACGAGCAGTACTTC.

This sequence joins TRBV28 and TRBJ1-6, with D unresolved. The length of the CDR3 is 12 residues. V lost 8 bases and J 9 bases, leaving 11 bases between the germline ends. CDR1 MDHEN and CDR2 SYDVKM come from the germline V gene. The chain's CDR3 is CASLGGGSPLHF. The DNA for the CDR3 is TGTGCCAGCCTAGGTGGTGGTTCACCCCTCCACTTT.